The 27 T cell receptor beta chains below were found in one sample sequenced in a study of blood T cell repertoires in COVID-19. Measured with immunoSEQ multiplex PCR; TCRdb has only the in-frame clones, and not every one. The sample shows about 230,000 clones, 83% of them seen only once. Input material: peripheral blood. These receptors were obtained from a woman aged 50 to 60 with acute or convalescent COVID-19.

This clone appeared a single time. The chain links TRBV2 to TRBJ2-7, with no clear D. The length of the CDR3 is 13 residues. V gave up 4 bases and J gave up 5 bases, with 12 bases separating them. The V gene's germline CDR1 is SNHLY and CDR2 FYNNEI. The CDR3 protein is CASSGVELDEQYF. DNA of the CDR3: TGTGCCAGCAGTGGGGTGGAGCTAGACGAGCAGTACTTC.

V and J are TRBV4-1 and TRBJ2-7, with 10 bases aligning to TRBD2. This CDR3 is 15 amino acids long. The V gene's germline CDR1 is MGHRA and CDR2 YSYEKL. Trimming at V came to 4 bases and at J to 2 bases, leaving 5 bases not matched to a gene. CDR3 protein: CASSPSGRATYEQYF. CDR3 bases: TGCGCCAGCAGCCCTAGCGGGAGAGCTACCTACGAGCAGTACTTC.

The rearrangement uses TRBV7-9 and TRBJ2-2; D may be TRBD1 (5 bases). The CDR3 is 13 amino acids. Between the trimmed V and J ends, which lost 2 bases and 5 bases, there was a span of 6 bases. Per the germline V gene, CDR1 is SEHNR and CDR2 is FQNEAQ (reference sequence). CDR3 protein: CASSLQGTGELFF. The CDR3 DNA is TGTGCCAGCAGCTTACAGGGTACCGGGGAGCTGTTTTTT.

The chain carries TRBV9 and TRBJ1-3, with 9 bases aligning to TRBD1. The CDR3 spans 15 residues. V lost 0 bases to trimming and J lost 4 bases; unmatched junction nucleotides: 2. The V gene's germline CDR1 is SGDLS and CDR2 YYNGEE. CDR3 sequence: CASSVGQGVGNTIYF. In nucleotides, the CDR3 is TGTGCCAGCAGCGTAGGACAGGGGGTGGGAAACACCATATATTTT.

V gene TRBV5-4 combines with J gene TRBJ2-5; 13 nucleotides agree with TRBD2. The CDR3 loop spans 15 amino acids. The J segment lost 4 bases and the V segment lost 4 bases, leaving 4 bases of the junction unmatched. Germline V CDR1 and CDR2: SGHNT, YYREEE (reference sequence). The CDR3 is CASSPGLAGIETQYF. CDR3 DNA sequence: TGTGCCAGCAGCCCGGGACTAGCGGGAATAGAGACCCAGTACTTC.

The chain recombines TRBV27 with TRBJ2-7; 14 bases agree with TRBD2. Unmatched junction bases numbered 13, after V lost 6 bases and J lost 6 bases. Germline CDR1 is MNHEY and CDR2 is SMNVEV (reference sequence). The CDR3 runs to 17 residues. In nucleotides, the CDR3 is TGTGCCAGCAGCCTAAGCGTGGGACTAGCGGGAGCAGGCGAGCAGTACTTC. It is translated as CASSLSVGLAGAGEQYF.

V is TRBV12-3 or TRBV12-4 and J is TRBJ1-1; unclear D gene. This CDR3 is 11 amino acids long. Trimming stripped 2 bases from V and 7 bases from J, with 5 bases between. The CDR3, as DNA: TGTGCCAGCAGTTTAACAGTTGAAGCTTTCTTT. It specifies CASSLTVEAFF.

V gene TRBV20-1 combines with J gene TRBJ2-1; 8 bases are shared with TRBD2. J gave up 8 bases and V 3 bases, and 6 bases lay outside the gene matches. Germline V gene sequence: CDR1 DFQATT, CDR2 SNEGSKA (reference sequence). This CDR3 spans 13 amino acids. The CDR3 loop reads CSASETSDDEQFF. The CDR3 DNA is TGCAGTGCTAGTGAGACTAGCGACGATGAGCAGTTCTTC.

This clone was counted between two and nine times. The chain uses TRBV19 and TRBJ2-3; 12 nucleotides line up with TRBD2. The ends lost 9 bases at V and 3 bases at J; junction bases unmatched: 7. The CDR3 sequence is 15 residues long. Germline CDR1 reads LNHDA; CDR2 reads SQIVND (reference sequence). The DNA of the CDR3 is TGTGCCAGCAAGTCTAGCGGGAGGGCAACAGATACGCAGTATTTT. As protein: CASKSSGRATDTQYF.

This rearrangement joins TRBV18 to TRBJ2-7, with 7 bases fitting TRBD2. The germline gives CDR1 KGHSH, CDR2 LQKENI. V dropped 3 bases and J dropped 6; count of bases not matched to a gene: 2. CDR3 length: 12 residues. The CDR3 here is CASSPVAGEQYF. The CDR3 DNA reads TGTGCCAGCTCACCCGTAGCGGGCGAGCAGTACTTC.

The chain is built from TRBV6-2 or TRBV6-3 and TRBJ1-3, with a possible D match to TRBD1 (5 bases). V lost 6 bases and J lost 4, with 16 bases in between. Germline CDR1 and CDR2: MNHEY and SVGEGT. The CDR3 is made up of 15 amino acids. The CDR3, as DNA: TGTGCCAGCAGCCGGGGGACTATTGGAGGAAACACCATATATTTT. Amino acid sequence: CASSRGTIGGNTIYF.

This clone was detected only once. This chain links TRBV5-5 with TRBJ1-5; D is undetermined. Germline assignment: CDR1 SGHKS and CDR2 YYEKEE (reference sequence). The CDR3 totals 13 residues. The V and J ends lost 4 bases and 5 bases respectively, with 10 bases between them. CDR3 sequence: CASSIMEYQPQHF. The CDR3 DNA follows: TGTGCCAGCAGCATCATGGAGTATCAGCCCCAGCATTTT.

This chain uses TRBV28 with TRBJ1-1, with 9 bases aligning to TRBD1. Germline assignment: CDR1 MDHEN and CDR2 SYDVKM. The ends lost 5 bases at V and 1 base at J; junction bases unmatched: 2. CDR3 length equals 14 residues. CDR3 amino acids: CASSRTGANTEAFF. CDR3 coding DNA: TGTGCCAGCAGTCGGACAGGGGCGAACACTGAAGCTTTCTTT.

This sequence joins TRBV5-1 and TRBJ2-3, with D unclear. The germline gives CDR1 SGHRS, CDR2 YFSETQ. Trimming removed 5 bases from V and 1 base from J, with 8 bases in between. The CDR3 covers 13 residues. In nucleotides, the CDR3 is TGCGCCAGCAGGAGCGAGGGCACAGATACGCAGTATTTT. As protein: CASRSEGTDTQYF.

The V call is TRBV30, the J call TRBJ2-1; D might be TRBD2 (6 bases). The CDR3 covers 14 residues. From germline, CDR1 is GTSNPN and CDR2 SVGIG (reference sequence). V lost 1 base and J 3 bases, leaving 10 bases between the germline ends. CDR3 protein: CAWSDGGGYNEQFF. CDR3 in DNA: TGTGCCTGGAGTGACGGGGGAGGCTACAATGAGCAGTTCTTC.

This chain uses TRBV30 with TRBJ1-2; possible D gene TRBD1, 5 bases. The ends were cut back, 0 bases at V and 8 bases at J, with 10 bases in the middle. This CDR3 is built from 12 residues. From germline, CDR1 is GTSNPN and CDR2 SVGIG (reference sequence). The CDR3 region is CAWSVREGGYTF. In DNA, the CDR3 is TGTGCCTGGAGTGTAAGGGAGGGGGGCTACACCTTC.

The chain employs TRBV9 and TRBJ2-2, with 7 bases matching TRBD1. This CDR3 contains 16 residues. The V segment lost 4 bases and the J segment 2 bases; nucleotides outside the gene matches: 8. CDR1 and CDR2 (germline): SGDLS, YYNGEE. CDR3 sequence reads: CASSYRGGANTGELFF. In nucleotides, the CDR3 is TGTGCCAGCAGCTATCGAGGGGGCGCTAACACCGGGGAGCTGTTTTTT.

This chain joins TRBV4-2 and TRBJ2-1; 11 nucleotides align to TRBD2. The junction had 6 bases not matched to a gene; V was cut back by 1 base and J by 7 bases. The CDR3 has 16 amino acids. CDR1 is LGHNA and CDR2 is YNFKEQ in the germline V gene. The CDR3 loop reads CASSQVISSGGNEQFF. The CDR3 DNA reads as TGTGCCAGCAGCCAAGTGATCTCTAGCGGGGGGAATGAGCAGTTCTTC.

The gene calls are TRBV7-9 and TRBJ1-2; D unclear. V was shortened by 5 bases and J by 4 bases, with 14 bases between the two germline ends. The CDR3 consists of 14 residues. Germline V gives CDR1 SEHNR, CDR2 FQNEAQ (reference sequence). This chain's CDR3 is CASSPSGDVYGYTF. Here the CDR3 DNA reads TGTGCCAGCAGCCCCTCGGGTGACGTCTATGGCTACACCTTC.

J is TRBJ2-7 and V is TRBV18; 8 nucleotides agree with TRBD2. V was pared by 2 bases and J by 0 bases, with 3 bases of the junction left unmatched. The germline V gene encodes CDR1 KGHSH and CDR2 LQKENI. The CDR3 length is 15 residues. The CDR3, as DNA: TGTGCCAGCTCACCAGCGACTAGCGTCTCCTACGAGCAGTACTTC. Protein sequence: CASSPATSVSYEQYF. Supplemented by reference TRBV18 and TRBJ2-7, the full variable domain reads NAGVMQNPRHLVRRRGQEARLRCSPMKGHSHVYWYRQLPEEGLKFMVYLQKENIIDESGMPKERFSAEFPKEGPSILRIQQVVRGDSAAYFCASSPATSVSYEQYFGPGTRLTVT.

The rearrangement links TRBV27 to TRBJ2-3, with 8 nucleotides matching TRBD1. The length of the CDR3 is 16 residues. Trimming took 2 bases from V and 2 from J; bases not matched to a gene: 6. Germline CDR1 and CDR2: MNHEY and SMNVEV (reference sequence). The CDR3 sequence: CASSLRDRGLTDTQYF. The DNA of the CDR3 is TGTGCCAGCAGTTTACGTGACAGGGGACTCACAGATACGCAGTATTTT.

The rearrangement links TRBV6-5 to TRBJ1-3; D not certain. The CDR3 loop spans 14 amino acids. V was cut by 8 bases and J by 0 bases, with 11 bases left in between. The V gene's germline CDR1 is MNHEY and CDR2 SVGAGI. In DNA, the CDR3 is TGTGCCAGCCACAGACTAAACTCTGGAAACACCATATATTTT. It encodes CASHRLNSGNTIYF.

The rearrangement links TRBV11-2 to TRBJ2-3, with 9 bases matching TRBD2. Germline V gives CDR1 SGHAT, CDR2 FQNNGV. This CDR3 spans 16 amino acids. Unmatched junction bases numbered 12, after V lost 7 bases and J lost 4 bases. CDR3 protein: CASTPGRSGRSDTQYF. The CDR3 nucleotides read TGTGCCAGCACCCCAGGGAGGAGCGGGAGGTCAGATACGCAGTATTTT.

V and J are TRBV19 and TRBJ2-2; 12 bases agree with TRBD1. Germline V lookup: CDR1 LNHDA, CDR2 SQIVND (reference sequence). V dropped 4 bases and J dropped 4; count of bases not matched to a gene: 4. The CDR3 length is 16 residues. The CDR3 nucleotides read TGTGCCAGTAGTAGGGGACAGGGGGCTGGCACCGGGGAGCTGTTTTTT. Amino acids: CASSRGQGAGTGELFF.

The chain carries TRBV6-2 or TRBV6-3 and TRBJ1-6, with a tentative D call TRBD1 (5 bases). CDR3 length equals 16 residues. V gave up 5 bases and J gave up 7 bases, with 18 bases separating them. The germline CDR1 and CDR2 sequences are MNHEY and SVGEGT. CDR3 nucleotide sequence: TGTGCCAGCAGTGAGGTCGGCAGGGTGGGGAATTCACCCCTCCACTTT. Amino acids: CASSEVGRVGNSPLHF.

This clone was seen more than once but under ten times. This chain uses TRBV7-8 with TRBJ1-5; tentatively, D is TRBD1 (5 bases). Trimming took off 5 bases at V and 6 bases at J, with 11 bases between the two ends. Germline V gene sequence: CDR1 SGHVS, CDR2 FQNEAQ. The CDR3 contains 13 residues. The CDR3 DNA reads as TGTGCCAGCAGCCTGGGGGGGAGTCAGCCCCAGCATTTT. Its translation is CASSLGGSQPQHF.

V usage is TRBV7-8 and J usage is TRBJ2-7, with TRBD1 identical over 8 bases. The J segment lost 6 bases and the V segment lost 5 bases, leaving 6 bases of the junction unmatched. This CDR3 is 13 amino acids long. Germline values: CDR1 SGHVS, CDR2 FQNEAQ. This chain's CDR3 is CASSRDRLGEQYF. The CDR3 DNA reads as TGTGCCAGCAGCCGGGACAGGTTGGGCGAGCAGTACTTC.